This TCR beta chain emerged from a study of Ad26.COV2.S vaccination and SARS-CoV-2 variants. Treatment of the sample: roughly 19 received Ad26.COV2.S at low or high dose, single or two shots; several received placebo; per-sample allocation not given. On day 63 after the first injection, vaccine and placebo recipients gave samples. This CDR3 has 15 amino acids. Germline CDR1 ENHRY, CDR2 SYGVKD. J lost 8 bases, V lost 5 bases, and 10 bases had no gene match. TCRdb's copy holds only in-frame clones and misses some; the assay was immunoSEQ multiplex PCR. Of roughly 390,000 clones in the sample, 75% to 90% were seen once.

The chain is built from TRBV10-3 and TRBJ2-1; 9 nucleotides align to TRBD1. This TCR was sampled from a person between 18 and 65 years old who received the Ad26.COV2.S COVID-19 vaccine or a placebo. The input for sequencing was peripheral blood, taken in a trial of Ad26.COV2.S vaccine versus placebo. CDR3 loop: CAISSSGQGVHEQFF. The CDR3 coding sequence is TGTGCCATCAGTTCGTCGGGACAGGGCGTTCATGAGCAGTTCTTC.